This paragraph covers one T cell receptor (beta chain) sequence. The data stem from a study of blood T cell repertoires in COVID-19. Across the whole study: The United States, Italy and Spain supplied acute and convalescent COVID-19 samples. T cells, B-cell-depleted T cells, or PBMCs provided the cDNA or gDNA that served as material.

CDR3 length: 16 amino acids. From germline, CDR1 is SGHRS and CDR2 YFSETQ. Trimming cost V 4 bases and J 2 bases; bases outside gene matches: 10. Each participant's cohort was designated according to participant-reported clinical history. Authors' data handling: The assay estimated nucleated cells by amplifying reference gene primers. Method: immunoSEQ multiplex PCR; TCRdb's copy keeps in-frame clones and lacks some. V and J calls and clone size come straight from that table; D and trimming were deduced from the DNA. Counted here are approximately 480,000 clones, about 90% occurring once; the ten biggest clones make up 0.7%.

The sequenced material came from PBMCs or T cells enriched from blood (not recorded which). The chain joins TRBV5-1 to TRBJ1-2; 8 nucleotides match TRBD1. This clonotype originated in a woman between 18 and 29 years old who had recovered from COVID-19. The CDR3 is CASSLSTGEGNYGYTF. CDR3 sequence (DNA): TGCGCCAGCAGCCTCTCGACAGGGGAAGGGAACTATGGCTACACCTTC.